Given below is one T cell receptor beta chain in context. Its antigen has not been determined. Per-nucleotide qualities are absent, and no much larger clonotype sits a single base away. There are 18 amino acids in the CDR3, from cysteine to phenylalanine inclusive. The read is trimmed to its CDR3 DNA, 54 bases read in frame from base 1. Looking up the germline V gene yields CDR1 MDHEN and CDR2 SYDVKM. V sheds 5 bases and J sheds 2 bases, leaving 23 bases between their ends. TCR CDR3 regions were amplified from genomic DNA by multiplex PCR using the deep immunoSEQ assay. For each cell subset, the extracted genomic DNA was distributed evenly across all wells of several immunoSEQ 96-well plates, and each plate served as one replicate. Each replicate PCR for sorted subsets received 200 ng genomic DNA, equal to about 30,000 T cell genomes. Purified libraries were measured with a Qubit 3.0 fluorometer, size-checked on a Bioanalyzer 2100, and measured again with the KAPA Library Quantification kit. Each immunoSEQ 96-well plate was sequenced on its own single-read 150-cycle Illumina NextSeq 550 flow cell. The study's own analysis went as follows. Because the immunoSEQ output held only junctional sequences and lacked quality scores, the filtering could not match the filtering applied to full-length reads. Sequences were annotated with PyIR, a Python wrapper for IgBLAST v1.9, and V/J genes and CDR3 were assigned using IMGT germline references. Reads with weak V/J assignments (E-value above 1e-6), missing CDR3, stop codons, out-of-frame junctions, or ambiguous translated residues were removed. A V3J clonotype was defined by an identical inferred V gene, J gene, and CDR3 amino acid sequence. To compute the percentage overlap between repertoires, the number of shared unique clonotypes was divided by the size of the smaller repertoire. Repertoire richness was assessed with RTK rarefaction, the Chao1 estimator, and Recon v2.1 estimates of unobserved clonotypes. For all TCRbeta clonotypes obtained by the gDNA method from a handful of donors, generation probabilities were computed with OLGA. Imported from immuneACCESS, the table was reduced by TCRdb to in-frame sequences with V and J called. These copies leave out some clones; in studies compared against another copy, an unresolved V gene accounts for under half, and the cause of the remainder is not known. V, J and clone size are those of that table, while D and trimming were read from the DNA. A total of around 2,000,000 clones appear in this sample, 85% to 95% of them only once. 1.2% of the sample goes to the ten largest clones.

This sample was taken from a study of shared clonotypes between healthy human individuals (dated by TCRdb to 2019 to 2021). In the study overall: A few men and a couple of women, aged 18 to 49 years, made up the cohort. To increase sequencing depth and limit assay-specific biases, different laboratories used diverse techniques to prepare libraries and sequence TCR repertoires. Between about 0.85 and 9.5 billion PBMCs per donor were obtained by leukapheresis. For each donor, CD4 naive and CD4 memory were each run on three plates, CD8 naive on two plates, and CD8 memory on one plate. To estimate repertoire size and how much clonotype sharing occurs between individuals, the study deeply sequenced the blood TCR repertoires of about five healthy adults.

Overall study outcomes, separate from this receptor: Compared with non-shared clonotypes, the clonotypes found in all four sorted-subset donors had higher generation probabilities. Pairwise subsampling led to the expectation that sequencing depth would affect the degree of clonotype sharing among donors. Approximately 4.8% of naive CD4, 3.5% of naive CD8, roughly 2.4% of memory CD4, and about 0.4% of memory CD8 clonotypes were shared across several donors. The small number of donors limited the genetic and exposure-history diversity represented. Larger estimated clonotype richness was generally found for naive subsets than for memory subsets. Even with the large sequencing depth, rarefaction of the sorted-subset datasets indicated that sequencing was incomplete. Sampling was restricted to blood, and TCR repertoires in tissues likely differ from the TCR repertoires found in blood.

CD8 naive samples consisted of CD45RO-negative cells that were positively selected for CCR7, yielding a CD45RA+CCR7+ population without TemRA cells. The donors were healthy, HIV-negative adults with no recently reported acute infections or vaccinations. Every donor was a Caucasian adult residing in Nashville, Tennessee, USA. Blood was collected by leukapheresis, and PBMCs were isolated by Ficoll-Histopaque density gradient centrifugation and then cryopreserved in liquid nitrogen vapor phase. Analytical flow cytometry was used to check the purity and quantity of every magnetically sorted T cell population. From each sorted fraction, genomic DNA was isolated and quantified by UV absorbance on a Nanodrop 2000c.

Sequenced input: naive CD8+ T cells sorted from blood. Sample cell subset or site, as interpreted from the label and publication: CD45RA+CCR7+. Recombination joined TRBV28 with TRBJ2-3, with no D gene named confidently. The sequence came from a man aged 18-30 years in good health. At the DNA level, the sequence is TGTGCCAGCAGTCCCCGGCTCGGCGCAGGTGATTCCACAGATACGCAGTATTTT. Its protein reads: CASSPRLGAGDSTDTQYF.